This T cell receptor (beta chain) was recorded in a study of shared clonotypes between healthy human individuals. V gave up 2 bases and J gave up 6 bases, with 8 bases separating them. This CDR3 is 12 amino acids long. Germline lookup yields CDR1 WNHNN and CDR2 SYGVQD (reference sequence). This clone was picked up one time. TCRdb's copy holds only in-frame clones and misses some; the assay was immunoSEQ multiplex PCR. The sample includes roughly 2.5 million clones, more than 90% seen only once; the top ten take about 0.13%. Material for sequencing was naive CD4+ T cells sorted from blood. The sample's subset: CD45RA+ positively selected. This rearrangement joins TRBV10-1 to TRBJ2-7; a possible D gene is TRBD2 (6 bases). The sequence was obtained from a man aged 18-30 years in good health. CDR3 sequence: CASSEMGGEQYF. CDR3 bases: TGCGCCAGCAGTGAGATGGGGGGCGAGCAGTACTTC.